The rows below give T cell receptor beta chains drawn from one sample of a study of Ad26.COV2.S vaccination and SARS-CoV-2 variants. Using immunoSEQ multiplex PCR, the repertoire was profiled, and TCRdb retains in-frame clones only, with some absent. This sample yields roughly 410,000 clones, of which about 80% are seen a single time; around 7% belongs to the top ten. Sequenced here: peripheral blood, sampled in a trial of Ad26.COV2.S vaccine versus placebo. The origin of the receptors is a person between 18 and 65 years old who received the Ad26.COV2.S COVID-19 vaccine or a placebo. CDR3s include the opening cysteine and the closing phenylalanine or tryptophan. The order of the fields is D gene, J gene, clone size, V gene, CDR3 protein, CDR3 DNA. A D gene is named only where the DNA matches it firmly. Not every row has a clone size; where given, it reads once, few, many or a size class.

TRBD1	TRBJ1-5	.	TRBV28	CASSLSGQFNQPQHF	TGTGCCAGCAGTTTATCGGGACAGTTCAATCAGCCCCAGCATTTT
.	TRBJ2-7	.	TRBV5-1	CASSLGTFLYEQYF	TGCGCCAGCAGCTTGGGGACATTCCTCTACGAGCAGTACTTC
.	TRBJ2-3	.	TRBV6-4	CASARRETDTQYF	TGTGCCAGCGCACGGAGGGAGACAGATACGCAGTATTTT
.	TRBJ1-3	.	TRBV11-2	CASSLETYRLSGNTIYF	TGTGCCAGCAGCTTAGAAACTTACAGACTCTCTGGAAACACCATATATTTT
.	TRBJ2-1	.	TRBV9	CASSVGSPNSYNEQFF	TGTGCCAGCAGCGTAGGGTCTCCTAACTCCTACAATGAGCAGTTCTTC
.	TRBJ1-1	.	TRBV11-2	CASSFMVPNTEAFF	TGTGCCAGCAGCTTCATGGTACCGAACACTGAAGCTTTCTTT
.	TRBJ2-7	.	TRBV2	CASGGGSSYEQYF	TGTGCCAGCGGCGGGGGCAGCTCCTACGAGCAGTACTTC
TRBD1	TRBJ1-5	.	TRBV19	CASTPDRVRQPQHF	TGTGCCAGTACCCCGGACAGGGTCAGGCAGCCCCAGCATTTT
TRBD1	TRBJ2-7	.	TRBV7-9	CASSSGQGIEEQYF	TGTGCCAGCAGCTCGGGACAGGGGATAGAGGAGCAGTACTTC
TRBD2	TRBJ2-5	once	TRBV9	CASSVISGSGETQYF	TGTGCCAGCAGCGTGATTAGCGGGAGTGGGGAGACCCAGTACTTC
TRBD2	TRBJ2-1	.	TRBV4-1	CASSPLAGARNEQFF	TGCGCCAGCAGCCCTCTAGCGGGGGCAAGGAATGAGCAGTTCTTC
TRBD2	TRBJ2-7	.	TRBV11-2	CASSSIAGGGEQYF	TGTGCCAGCAGCTCCATAGCGGGAGGAGGCGAGCAGTACTTC
TRBD2	TRBJ2-2	.	TRBV12-5	CASGLVALAGTGELFF	TGTGCTAGTGGTTTGGTAGCGCTAGCGGGAACCGGGGAGCTGTTTTTT
.	TRBJ2-6	.	TRBV5-6	CASTLWQGPSGANVLTF	TGTGCCAGCACCCTTTGGCAGGGGCCCTCTGGGGCCAACGTCCTGACTTTC
TRBD1	TRBJ1-3	.	TRBV9	CASSSQGSNTIYF	TGTGCCAGCAGCTCACAGGGGAGTAACACCATATATTTT
.	TRBJ2-7	.	TRBV30	CAWSGAGGTVSEQYF	TGTGCCTGGAGTGGAGCAGGGGGGACTGTGAGCGAGCAGTACTTC
TRBD2	TRBJ2-7	.	TRBV4-3	CASSQQRGYSYEQYF	TGCGCCAGCAGCCAACAGCGGGGGTATTCCTACGAGCAGTACTTC
.	TRBJ2-3	few	TRBV4-2	CASSRGTDTQYF	TGTGCCAGCAGCCGCGGGACAGATACGCAGTATTTT